This is a list of T cell receptor beta chains from one sample in a study of T cells in Graves' hyperthyroidism and ophthalmopathy. MiXCR was run by TCRdb on the multiplex PCR reads, yielding one entry per CDR3 protein. The sample consists of approximately 620,000 distinct CDR3 sequences, around 15% of them appearing once. Sequencing used blood. The receptors stem from a woman aged 40 to 50 with Graves' ophthalmopathy. Both conserved end residues are part of each CDR3. Clone size appears in some rows only: once, few, many, or a class for an expanded clone.

V: TRBV9
J: TRBJ2-5
size: .
CDR3: CASSVALGQLETQYF

V: TRBV6-1
J: TRBJ1-2
size: .
CDR3: CASSEATGVTYGYTF

V: TRBV24-1
J: TRBJ2-1
size: many
CDR3: CATSDPKGTGGYNEQFF

V: TRBV13
J: TRBJ1-2
size: many
CDR3: CASSDTNYGYTF

V: TRBV12-3/TRBV12-4
J: TRBJ2-2
size: .
CDR3: CASSYDGGTGELFF

V: TRBV6-1
J: TRBJ1-2
size: .
CDR3: CASSPGGAYGYTF

V: TRBV28
J: TRBJ1-1
size: few
CDR3: CASKGSNTEAFF

V: TRBV27
J: TRBJ2-7
size: many
CDR3: CASTPTADLAGSIEQYF

V: TRBV2
J: TRBJ2-3
size: .
CDR3: CATSDPGGTDTQYF

V: TRBV15
J: TRBJ1-5
size: .
CDR3: CATSRGDPYQPQHF

V: TRBV12-3/TRBV12-4
J: TRBJ1-4
size: .
CDR3: CASSQISRGATNEKLFF

V: TRBV28
J: TRBJ2-1
size: many
CDR3: CASSWGLAGNNEQFF

V: TRBV7-3
J: TRBJ2-7
size: many
CDR3: CASSLTRTGDSSYEQYF

V: TRBV20-1
J: TRBJ2-1
size: few
CDR3: CSPLGQGAHPQFF

V: TRBV5-1
J: TRBJ2-5
size: few
CDR3: CASSARQPYQETQYF

V: TRBV11-2
J: TRBJ2-5
size: many
CDR3: CASSFTGRQETQYF

V: TRBV2
J: TRBJ2-2
size: .
CDR3: CASIQGATNTGELFF

V: TRBV9
J: TRBJ2-3
size: .
CDR3: CASTLAPYTDTQYF

V: TRBV19
J: TRBJ1-1
size: .
CDR3: CASSASGGGNHEAFF

V: TRBV7-3
J: TRBJ2-2
size: few
CDR3: CASSLTDRLAGELFF

V: TRBV20-1
J: TRBJ1-6
size: .
CDR3: CSARKGTGNSPLHF

V: TRBV18
J: TRBJ1-1
size: many
CDR3: CASSPPGTGGTEAFF

V: TRBV30
J: TRBJ2-7
size: many
CDR3: CAWSMSRRYEQYF

V: TRBV11-1
J: TRBJ2-1
size: many
CDR3: CASSPGLAVRVEQFF

V: TRBV3-1
J: TRBJ2-1
size: many
CDR3: CASSPRTPRDRGPHNEQFF

V: TRBV18
J: TRBJ1-2
size: .
CDR3: CASSPNYNTGGESYTF

V: TRBV28
J: TRBJ2-7
size: many
CDR3: CASSLSGRAGQYF

V: TRBV7-9
J: TRBJ2-2
size: .
CDR3: CASSAYMDTGELFF

V: TRBV5-5
J: TRBJ1-6
size: few
CDR3: CANSPEGTRSSPLHF

V: TRBV6-1
J: TRBJ2-7
size: few
CDR3: CASSELGASSYEQYF

V: TRBV5-4
J: TRBJ2-3
size: .
CDR3: CASSLVVASEATDTQYF

V: TRBV20-1
J: TRBJ2-5
size: .
CDR3: CSAESGGAGETQYF

V: TRBV7-6
J: TRBJ2-7
size: .
CDR3: CASSLASARYEQYF

V: TRBV18
J: TRBJ2-6
size: .
CDR3: CASSAQSSGANVLTF

V: TRBV20-1
J: TRBJ2-1
size: few
CDR3: CSARYGQGGYNEQFF

V: TRBV9
J: TRBJ2-2
size: few
CDR3: CASSVEMVTNTGELFF

V: TRBV6-1
J: TRBJ2-2
size: many
CDR3: CASRLGTGELFF

V: TRBV25-1
J: TRBJ2-1
size: .
CDR3: CASSDVQGDNEQFF

V: TRBV2
J: TRBJ2-3
size: few
CDR3: CASSEVWGTDTQYF

V: TRBV11-3
J: TRBJ2-1
size: many
CDR3: CASSPRGPGHHNEQFF

V: TRBV5-6
J: TRBJ1-5
size: few
CDR3: CASSAGFQPQHF

V: TRBV18
J: TRBJ2-5
size: few
CDR3: CASSPLAARETQYF

V: TRBV5-1
J: TRBJ2-5
size: .
CDR3: CASSLGSTDPQETQYF

V: TRBV19
J: TRBJ2-7
size: few
CDR3: CASSDSGRVSEQYF

V: TRBV14
J: TRBJ1-2
size: .
CDR3: CASSQGLSGGYTF

V: TRBV5-6
J: TRBJ1-1
size: .
CDR3: CASRAGQVNAEAFF

V: TRBV10-2
J: TRBJ2-4
size: few
CDR3: CASSLDRQNIQYF

V: TRBV12-3/TRBV12-4
J: TRBJ2-5
size: many
CDR3: CASSRGGLALKETQYF

V: TRBV28
J: TRBJ2-2
size: many
CDR3: CASSSSFRLANTGELFF

V: TRBV2
J: TRBJ1-5
size: many
CDR3: CASSDLRGQPQHF

V: TRBV11-3
J: TRBJ2-1
size: many
CDR3: CASSLESRQGPYNEQFF

V: TRBV5-1
J: TRBJ2-5
size: .
CDR3: CASSVDYTKETQYF

V: TRBV5-1
J: TRBJ2-3
size: few
CDR3: CASSLVPGPEGDTQYF

V: TRBV10-1
J: TRBJ2-2
size: many
CDR3: CASSDGAGATGELFF

V: TRBV12-3/TRBV12-4
J: TRBJ1-2
size: .
CDR3: CASSPQGSVYGYTF

V: TRBV29-1
J: TRBJ1-2
size: .
CDR3: CSVEGLDYGYTF

V: TRBV10-1
J: TRBJ2-1
size: .
CDR3: CASKLANNEQFF

V: TRBV2
J: TRBJ1-4
size: many
CDR3: CASKRDATNEKLFF

V: TRBV5-1
J: TRBJ1-5
size: many
CDR3: CASSREGKRNQPQHF

V: TRBV5-1
J: TRBJ2-1
size: many
CDR3: CASSLGDYPGDEQFF